A single sample is the source of the 30 T cell receptor beta chains below, sequenced in a study of T-cell reconstitution after alpha-beta-depleted transplantation in children. Unique molecular identifiers featured in how the TCRbeta library was prepared. One entry per CDR3 protein results from TCRdb running MiXCR on the PCR reads. Seen here are roughly 500,000 distinct CDR3 sequences, approximately 13% observed once, and the top ten hold less than 6.5%. The input for sequencing was PBMCs from the stem cell graft donor, taken from the stem cell graft. The source of these receptors is a human donor who donated a stem cell graft to a child with combined immunodeficiency.

This clonotype was recorded a few times. This sequence joins TRBV6-1 and TRBJ2-1, with D uncertain. This CDR3 has 14 amino acids. V lost 3 bases and J lost 6, with 12 bases in between. Germline V gene lookup returns CDR1 MNHNS and CDR2 SASEGT. The CDR3 sequence: CASSEGPSPNEQFF. The CDR3 coding sequence is TGTGCCAGCAGTGAGGGCCCTTCGCCCAATGAGCAGTTCTTC.

This clonotype came up many times. The V and J genes are TRBV5-1 and TRBJ1-6; 7 nucleotides agree with TRBD1. The junction had 10 bases not matched to a gene; V was cut back by 3 bases and J by 7 bases. Germline V gives CDR1 SGHRS, CDR2 YFSETQ. CDR3 length: 16 amino acids. This CDR3 reads CASSSTGWVKNSPLHF. The CDR3 DNA reads as TGCGCCAGCAGCTCGACAGGGTGGGTTAAGAATTCACCCCTCCACTTT.

The table lists this clonotype with a few counts. The gene calls are TRBV6-2 or TRBV6-3 and TRBJ2-1; a possible D gene is TRBD2 (6 bases). The length of the CDR3 is 14 residues. CDR1 and CDR2 (germline): MNHEY, SVGEGT. The V gene lost 3 bases and the J gene lost 7 bases, with 13 bases spanning the gap. Here the CDR3 reads CASSYTGEGNEQFF. The CDR3, as DNA: TGTGCCAGCAGTTATACGGGAGAAGGGAATGAGCAGTTCTTC.

This clonotype came up many times. Here the CDR3 DNA reads TGTGCCAGCAGCTTAGGGATAGCGGGGGCCTACAATGAGCAGTTCTTC. Translation gives CASSLGIAGAYNEQFF. The chain employs TRBV7-9 and TRBJ2-1, with 9 bases identical to TRBD2. The CDR3 spans 16 residues. Germline V gene sequence: CDR1 SEHNR, CDR2 FQNEAQ (reference sequence). V was pared by 1 base and J by 2 bases, with 3 bases of the junction left unmatched.

V usage is TRBV6-2 or TRBV6-3 and J usage is TRBJ2-2, with 11 bases lining up with TRBD2. The V gene's germline CDR1 is MNHEY and CDR2 SVGEGT. The ends lost 5 bases at V and 5 bases at J; junction bases unmatched: 7. The CDR3 sequence is 16 residues long. The CDR3 coding sequence is TGTGCCAGCAGTGGTAGCGGGAGGGCCGAAACCGGGGAGCTGTTTTTT. It specifies CASSGSGRAETGELFF.

There are a few counts of this clonotype. V gene TRBV27 combines with J gene TRBJ1-2, with TRBD1 matching 8 bases. CDR1 is MNHEY and CDR2 is SMNVEV in the germline V gene (reference sequence). This CDR3 is 17 amino acids long. After removal of 4 bases from V and 5 bases from J, the junction contained 15 bases not matched to a gene. CDR3 sequence (DNA): TGTGCCAGCAGTTCAAACCGACGCAGGGGGCACCTATATGGCTACACCTTC. Its translation: CASSSNRRRGHLYGYTF.

This clonotype was observed a handful of times. V is TRBV15 and J is TRBJ2-5; possible D gene TRBD2, 5 bases. The CDR3 totals 15 residues. Trimming stripped 2 bases from V and 2 bases from J, with 12 bases between. Germline V gene lookup returns CDR1 LNHNV and CDR2 YYDKDF (reference sequence). The CDR3 nucleotides are TGTGCCACCAGCAGATCGCTCGGAGGACAAGAGACCCAGTACTTC. Translated: CATSRSLGGQETQYF.

This chain joins TRBV4-3 and TRBJ2-1; D not resolved. This CDR3 has 16 amino acids. Trimming left V 1 base short and J 4 bases short, with 14 bases between. Germline V CDR1 and CDR2: LGHNA, YSLEER. The CDR3 here is CASSQGTDVLYNEQFF. CDR3 DNA sequence: TGCGCCAGCAGCCAAGGAACGGACGTCTTATACAATGAGCAGTTCTTC.

V is TRBV20-1 and J is TRBJ2-6, with D perhaps TRBD1 (5 bases). V lost 2 bases and J lost 0, with 5 bases in between. CDR3 length: 14 residues. The germline CDR1 and CDR2 sequences are DFQATT and SNEGSKA (reference sequence). The CDR3 loop is CSARTGSGANVLTF. CDR3 DNA: TGCAGTGCTAGAACAGGCTCTGGGGCCAACGTCCTGACTTTC.

V and J are TRBV6-2 or TRBV6-3 and TRBJ2-7, with D perhaps matching TRBD1 (5 bases). This CDR3 is built from 16 residues. V was shortened by 2 bases and J by 2 bases, with 16 bases between the two germline ends. Germline CDR1 reads MNHEY; CDR2 reads SVGEGT. CDR3 loop: CASSYVGTGRPYEQYF. The CDR3 bases are TGTGCCAGCAGTTACGTGGGAACAGGACGCCCCTACGAGCAGTACTTC.

This chain uses TRBV6-1 with TRBJ2-7; D may be TRBD1 (6 bases). This CDR3 comprises 14 residues. The ends were cut back, 7 bases at V and 2 bases at J, with 15 bases in the middle. The V gene's germline CDR1 is MNHNS and CDR2 SASEGT. Here the CDR3 DNA reads TGTGCCAGCACCCCGAACAGGGAAACCTACGAGCAGTACTTC. It yields the protein CASTPNRETYEQYF.

This clonotype was found many times. The rearrangement uses TRBV18 and TRBJ2-7; 7 bases fit TRBD2. V was pared by 3 bases and J by 0 bases, with 2 bases of the junction left unmatched. The CDR3 covers 14 residues. Germline V gene lookup returns CDR1 KGHSH and CDR2 LQKENI. CDR3 nucleotides: TGTGCCAGCTCACCCCAGCGGGACTCCTACGAGCAGTACTTC. Translated: CASSPQRDSYEQYF.

As DNA, the CDR3 is TGTGCCAGCAGCGTAGGGGGGGGTACGCAGTATTTT. Its translation is CASSVGGGTQYF. The genes are TRBV9 and TRBJ2-3; TRBD2 aligns across 7 bases. The CDR3 is made up of 12 amino acids. Germline assignment: CDR1 SGDLS and CDR2 YYNGEE. With 0 bases clipped from V and 8 bases from J, the junction kept 0 bases outside the gene matches.

This rearrangement joins TRBV6-5 to TRBJ2-7, with TRBD1 identical over 8 bases. V was clipped by 2 bases and J by 7 bases; unmatched bases: 7. The germline CDR1 and CDR2 sequences are MNHEY and SVGAGI. The CDR3 covers 14 residues. The CDR3 reads CASSYAQGAREQYF. CDR3 sequence (DNA): TGTGCCAGCAGTTACGCCCAGGGGGCGCGTGAGCAGTACTTC.

This chain joins TRBV7-9 and TRBJ2-1; D gene unclear. The V gene lost 4 bases and the J gene lost 8 bases, with 12 bases spanning the gap. This CDR3 is 13 amino acids long. Germline values: CDR1 SEHNR, CDR2 FQNEAQ (reference sequence). Here the CDR3 DNA reads TGTGCCAGCAGCTACTCCGAGGCCGATGAGCAGTTCTTC. It yields the protein CASSYSEADEQFF.

The gene calls are TRBV7-9 and TRBJ2-2; D unresolved. Germline CDR1 and CDR2: SEHNR and FQNEAQ (reference sequence). CDR3 length: 15 residues. V lost 1 base and J 5 bases, leaving 11 bases between the germline ends. DNA of the CDR3: TGTGCCAGCAGCTTAGATCTGATTAGGACCGGGGAGCTGTTTTTT. It codes for CASSLDLIRTGELFF.

The chain links TRBV4-2 to TRBJ2-1; D is undetermined. This CDR3 region has 17 residues. CDR1 and CDR2 from the germline V gene are LGHNA and YNFKEQ. V shed 0 bases and J shed 8 bases, with 20 bases lying between them. The CDR3, as DNA: TGTGCCAGCAGCCAAGATCCCGAGAGTAGTGGGGTGGATGAGCAGTTCTTC. Its protein product is CASSQDPESSGVDEQFF.

This clonotype was observed a few times. The rearrangement uses TRBV15 and TRBJ2-3; D is unclear. The CDR3 runs to 13 residues. Germline CDR1 is LNHNV and CDR2 is YYDKDF (reference sequence). With 1 base removed from V and 5 bases from J, the gap between germline ends came to 7 bases. CDR3 bases: TGTGCCACCAGCAGAGTTTGGGGAGATACGCAGTATTTT. This encodes CATSRVWGDTQYF.

Many counts were recorded for this clonotype. The CDR3 DNA reads TGTGCCAGCAGTTCCAGACAGGGAACAGAGACCCAGTACTTC. Encoded protein: CASSSRQGTETQYF. This chain links TRBV12-3 or TRBV12-4 with TRBJ2-5; 7 bases fit TRBD1. The CDR3 spans 14 residues. V trimming: 4 bases; J trimming: 4 bases; junction bases outside the gene matches: 6.

Regarding this clonotype: This could be a read error, since a much larger clone is one nucleotide away. This chain links TRBV6-5 with TRBJ2-3; 8 nucleotides line up with TRBD2. Losses at the gene ends were 2 bases for V and 0 bases for J; bases not matched to a gene: 4. Per germline, CDR1 MNHEY and CDR2 SVGAGI. The length of the CDR3 is 16 residues. CDR3 residues: CASSYPSGSSTDTQYF. The CDR3 DNA is TGTGCCAGCAGTTACCCCAGCGGGAGTAGCACAGATACGCAGTATTTT.

The gene calls are TRBV4-3 and TRBJ2-7; D is undetermined. This CDR3 spans 17 amino acids. The V end was cut by 0 bases, the J end by 5 bases, with 20 bases between. Germline-derived CDR1 and CDR2 are LGHNA and YSLEER. Written as DNA, the CDR3 is TGCGCCAGCAGCCAAGATCTATCGGCAGGCATCTATGACGAGCAGTACTTC. It codes for CASSQDLSAGIYDEQYF.

The V gene is TRBV2, the J gene TRBJ1-4; 8 bases are shared with TRBD1. The CDR3 is 15 amino acids. Germline lookup yields CDR1 SNHLY and CDR2 FYNNEI. With 6 bases clipped from V and 4 bases from J, the junction kept 7 bases outside the gene matches. The CDR3, as DNA: TGTGCCAGCAGAGATGACAGGGGTCTTAATGAAAAACTGTTTTTT. This translates into CASRDDRGLNEKLFF.

Many counts were recorded for this clonotype. The V gene is TRBV2, the J gene TRBJ2-3; a possible D gene is TRBD2 (6 bases). The CDR3 is made up of 13 amino acids. V lost 6 bases to trimming and J lost 5 bases, with 12 bases between them. Germline V CDR1 and CDR2: SNHLY, FYNNEI. CDR3 bases: TGTGCCAGCAGAAATTTGGGGGGAGATACGCAGTATTTT. Encoded protein: CASRNLGGDTQYF.

This clonotype was seen at least ten times. CDR3: CASSLGGLVYEQFF. In nucleotides, the CDR3 is TGTGCCAGCAGCCTGGGGGGACTAGTATATGAGCAGTTCTTC. This chain connects TRBV3-1 to TRBJ2-1, with TRBD2 matching over 8 bases. The length of the CDR3 is 14 residues. V trimming: 4 bases; J trimming: 8 bases; junction bases outside the gene matches: 7. Germline lookup yields CDR1 LGHDT and CDR2 YNNKEL (reference sequence).

The CDR3 DNA follows: TGTGCCAGCAGCCCAGGGGTCGCGGAGACCCAGTACTTC. Protein: CASSPGVAETQYF. V is TRBV12-3 or TRBV12-4 and J is TRBJ2-5, with D possibly TRBD1 on 6 matching bases. V was pared by 6 bases and J by 5 bases, with 13 bases between. CDR3 size: 13 residues.

This clonotype was picked up many times. The chain is built from TRBV7-9 and TRBJ2-3; 8 nucleotides line up with TRBD1. Germline CDR1 reads SEHNR; CDR2 reads FQNEAQ (reference sequence). V dropped 5 bases and J dropped 2; count of bases not matched to a gene: 12. This CDR3 is 17 amino acids long. CDR3 region: CASSATPTGGYTDTQYF. The DNA for the CDR3 is TGTGCCAGCAGCGCTACACCTACAGGGGGGTACACAGATACGCAGTATTTT.

The chain couples TRBV10-3 to TRBJ2-7; 8 bases match TRBD1. The CDR3 is 16 amino acids. V was pared by 8 bases and J by 4 bases, with 16 bases of the junction left unmatched. Germline CDR1 reads ENHRY; CDR2 reads SYGVKD. In nucleotides, the CDR3 is TGTGCCATCGGGTCATATCCCAGGGGGCAAGAATACGAGCAGTACTTC. It is translated as CAIGSYPRGQEYEQYF.

The chain recombines TRBV7-2 with TRBJ1-5, with D perhaps matching TRBD1 (6 bases). Germline V gives CDR1 SGHTA, CDR2 FQGNSA. The CDR3 spans 16 residues. Between the trimmed V and J ends, which lost 3 bases and 0 bases, there was a span of 12 bases. CDR3 sequence: CASSLQGGYSNQPQHF. The CDR3 DNA follows: TGTGCCAGCAGCTTGCAAGGGGGGTATAGCAATCAGCCCCAGCATTTT.

This clonotype was seen repeatedly, ten times or more. This rearrangement joins TRBV7-6 to TRBJ2-7, with unresolved D. The CDR3 consists of 13 residues. The germline gives CDR1 SGHVS, CDR2 FNYEAQ. V lost 3 bases and J 5 bases, leaving 11 bases between the germline ends. The CDR3 is CASSFSGWDEQYF. In DNA, the CDR3 is TGTGCCAGCAGCTTTTCAGGATGGGACGAGCAGTACTTC.

The gene calls are TRBV5-6 and TRBJ2-1; 7 nucleotides align to TRBD2. In germline, CDR1 is SGHDT, CDR2 YYEEEE. J was trimmed by 4 bases and V by 1 base; bases with no gene match: 2. This CDR3 is built from 14 residues. The CDR3 coding sequence is TGTGCCAGCAGCTTGCCGGGACTATACAATGAGCAGTTCTTC. This sequence encodes CASSLPGLYNEQFF. The whole variable domain, filled in from reference TRBV5-6 and TRBJ2-1, reads DAGVTQSPTHLIKTRGQQVTLRCSPKSGHDTVSWYQQALGQGPQFIFQYYEEEERQRGNFPDRFSGHQFPNYSSELNVNALLLGDSALYLCASSLPGLYNEQFFGPGTRLTVL.